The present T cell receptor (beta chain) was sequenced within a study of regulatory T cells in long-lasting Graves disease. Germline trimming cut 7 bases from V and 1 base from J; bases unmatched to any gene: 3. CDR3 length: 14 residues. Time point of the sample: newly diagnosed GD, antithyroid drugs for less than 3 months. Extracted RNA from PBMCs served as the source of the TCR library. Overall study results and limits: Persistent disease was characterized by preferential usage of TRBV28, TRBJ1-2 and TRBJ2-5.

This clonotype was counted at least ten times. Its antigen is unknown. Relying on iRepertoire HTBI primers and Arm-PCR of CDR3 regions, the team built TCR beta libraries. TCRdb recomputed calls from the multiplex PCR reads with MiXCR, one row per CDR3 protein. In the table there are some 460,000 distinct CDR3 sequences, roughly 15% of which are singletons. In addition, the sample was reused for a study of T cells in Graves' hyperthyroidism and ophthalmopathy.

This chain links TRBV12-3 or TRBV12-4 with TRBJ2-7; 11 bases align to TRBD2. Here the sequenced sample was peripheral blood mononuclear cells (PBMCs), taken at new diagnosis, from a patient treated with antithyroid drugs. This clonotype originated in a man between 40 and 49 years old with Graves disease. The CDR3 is CASNLAGGSYEQYF. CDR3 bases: TGTGCCAGCAACTTAGCGGGAGGGTCCTACGAGCAGTACTTC.